The 8 T cell receptor beta chains below all came from one sample that was sequenced in a study of T cell changes during pregnancy in multiple sclerosis. Data came from immunoSEQ multiplex PCR; TCRdb stores just in-frame clones and leaves some out. This table holds roughly 65,000 clones, approximately 90% found once. Here the sequenced sample was peripheral blood, taken in the third trimester of pregnancy. The receptors here all came from a female donor in good health, enrolled as a control in a pregnancy study.

This sequence joins TRBV6-5 and TRBJ1-2; 7 bases align to TRBD1. This CDR3 is 14 amino acids long. V lost 4 bases to trimming and J lost 2 bases; unmatched junction nucleotides: 4. Germline CDR1 reads MNHEY; CDR2 reads SVGAGI. CDR3 residues: CASSSGQTNYGYTF. CDR3 in DNA: TGTGCCAGCAGTTCGGGACAGACGAACTATGGCTACACCTTC.

V usage is TRBV4-3 and J usage is TRBJ1-1; 10 bases match TRBD1. Germline CDR1 reads LGHNA; CDR2 reads YSLEER. This CDR3 has 18 residues. V was clipped by 0 bases and J by 3 bases; unmatched bases: 10. DNA of the CDR3: TGCGCCAGCAGCCAAGATAGTCTGGGGACAGGGGTCGACACTGAAGCTTTCTTT. Protein: CASSQDSLGTGVDTEAFF.

The V and J genes are TRBV29-1 and TRBJ2-7; 8 bases agree with TRBD1. CDR1 SQVTM and CDR2 ANQGSEA come from the germline V gene. The CDR3 loop spans 11 amino acids. V shed 6 bases, J shed 6 bases, and the junction held 4 bases outside the gene matches. The CDR3 region is CSVHTGGEQYF. CDR3 DNA sequence: TGCAGCGTCCACACAGGGGGCGAGCAGTACTTC.

This chain uses TRBV9 with TRBJ2-1, with D unclear. CDR1 SGDLS and CDR2 YYNGEE come from the germline V gene. The CDR3 is made up of 16 amino acids. The V end was cut by 0 bases, the J end by 2 bases, with 12 bases between. CDR3 DNA sequence: TGTGCCAGCAGCGTAGGCGCGCGGTTCCCCTACAATGAGCAGTTCTTC. Translated: CASSVGARFPYNEQFF.

The J gene is TRBJ1-4, the V gene TRBV4-2, with D possibly TRBD1 on 5 matching bases. The germline CDR1 and CDR2 sequences are LGHNA and YNFKEQ. The CDR3 spans 15 residues. V shed 3 bases and J shed 7 bases, with 15 bases lying between them. CDR3 sequence: CASSQAWGTGEKLFF. CDR3 nucleotide sequence: TGTGCCAGCAGCCAGGCCTGGGGGACTGGTGAAAAACTGTTTTTT.

This rearrangement joins TRBV6-1 to TRBJ1-1; D ambiguous. In germline, CDR1 is MNHNS, CDR2 SASEGT. The CDR3 is 13 amino acids. Trimming took 7 bases from V and 1 from J, leaving 10 bases between them. CDR3 sequence (DNA): TGTGCCAGCAAGAGTCTTGGGAACACTGAAGCTTTCTTT. It yields the protein CASKSLGNTEAFF.

This clone has just one count. Here the CDR3 reads CASSSDRVHEQFF. CDR3 DNA: TGTGCCAGCAGTTCCGACAGGGTCCATGAGCAGTTCTTC. This rearrangement joins TRBV27 to TRBJ2-1; 7 nucleotides line up with TRBD1. Germline CDR1 MNHEY, CDR2 SMNVEV (reference sequence). The V and J ends lost 4 bases and 8 bases, in that order; junction bases with no gene match: 5. The CDR3 loop spans 13 amino acids.

This clone was detected once. The genes are TRBV2 and TRBJ2-5; D perhaps matches TRBD1 (5 bases). From germline, CDR1 is SNHLY and CDR2 FYNNEI. CDR3 size: 16 residues. The V end lost 7 bases, the J end lost 6 bases, and 24 bases lay between the germline ends. The CDR3 region has the DNA TGTGCCAGCAATGCCCGGGCCCGTCTGGTGGGGCAGACCCAGTACTTC. Protein: CASNARARLVGQTQYF.